The clone carrying this T cell receptor (beta chain) turned up a few times. Its antigen is not identified. Treatment noted: 19 received Ad26.COV2.S at low or high dose, single or two shots; about 5 received placebo; per-sample allocation not given. It was on day 63 after the first vaccine or placebo injection that samples were taken. Adults aged 18-55 years in Boston included the donor. Assay: immunoSEQ multiplex PCR; the TCRdb copy retains only in-frame clones and omits some. The sample yields approximately 450,000 clones, over 75% seen once. The sample comes from a study of Ad26.COV2.S vaccination and SARS-CoV-2 variants. Findings and caveats of the study: Placebo recipients showed lower spike-specific TCR breadth than vaccinees.

The sequence was collected from a person aged 18-65 years who received the Ad26.COV2.S COVID-19 vaccine or a placebo. The sample was peripheral blood, taken in a trial of Ad26.COV2.S vaccine versus placebo.

The CDR3 protein is CASSVGPADTQYF. CDR3 sequence (DNA): TGTGCCAGCAGCGTAGGGCCCGCAGATACGCAGTATTTT. The chain carries TRBV9 and TRBJ2-3; D remains ambiguous. The CDR3 extends over 13 amino acids. The germline V gene encodes CDR1 SGDLS and CDR2 YYNGEE. Deletions cut 0 bases from V and 4 bases from J, with 6 bases between.